The clone carrying this T cell receptor beta chain was recorded at least ten times. Its antigen is not known. The CDR3 consists of 15 residues. The germline gives CDR1 MNHNS, CDR2 SASEGT. Germline trimming cut 6 bases from V and 3 bases from J; bases unmatched to any gene: 7. Libraries of TCR beta came from iRepertoire HTBI primers plus Arm-PCR of CDR3 regions. Original processing notes: Samples jointly harbored 55 to 75 TRBV and about 13 TRBJ segments. A single record per CDR3 protein comes from TCRdb applying MiXCR to the multiplex PCR reads. The V and J calls follow TCRdb's processing rather than the paper's. Here the sample spans 400,000 to 500,000 distinct CDR3 sequences, roughly a fifth being singletons. Time point in this sample: persistent/refractory GD, antithyroid drugs over 5 years with positive TRAb. Extracted RNA from PBMCs served as the source of the TCR library. The collection involved drawing around 8.5 milliliters of peripheral blood into EDTA tubes.

The entry originates in a study of regulatory T cells in long-lasting Graves disease. General study findings and limits: Researchers reported studying only peripheral blood, not thyroid tissue. Patients with persistent disease shared fewer than 3,500 public clonotypes, outpacing the approximately 920 shared by new patients.

Sequences were derived from peripheral blood mononuclear cells (PBMCs), sampled when the disease was refractory, from a patient treated with antithyroid drugs. The receptor comes from a female donor with Graves disease. V usage is TRBV6-1 and J usage is TRBJ2-5; 10 bases are shared with TRBD2. CDR3 coding DNA: TGTGCCAGCAGGAGAGGCACTAGCGGGAAAGAGACCCAGTACTTC. As protein: CASRRGTSGKETQYF.